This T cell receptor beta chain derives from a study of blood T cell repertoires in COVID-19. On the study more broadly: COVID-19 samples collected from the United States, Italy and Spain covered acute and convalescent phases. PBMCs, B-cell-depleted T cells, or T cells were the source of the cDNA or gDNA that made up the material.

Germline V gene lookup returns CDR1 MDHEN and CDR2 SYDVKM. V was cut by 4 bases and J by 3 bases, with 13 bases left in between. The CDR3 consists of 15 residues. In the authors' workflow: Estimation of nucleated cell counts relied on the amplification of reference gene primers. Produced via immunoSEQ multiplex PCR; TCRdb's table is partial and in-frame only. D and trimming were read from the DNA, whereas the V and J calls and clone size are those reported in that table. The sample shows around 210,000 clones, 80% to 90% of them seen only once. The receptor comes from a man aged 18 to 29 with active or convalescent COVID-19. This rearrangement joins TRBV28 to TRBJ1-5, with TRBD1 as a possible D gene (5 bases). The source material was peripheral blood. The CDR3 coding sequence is TGTGCCAGCAGTTCGGCACAGGCCCTCAATCAGCCCCAGCATTTT. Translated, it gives CASSSAQALNQPQHF.